This T cell receptor beta chain was retrieved from a study of cytomegalovirus exposure and HLA in healthy donors. This clone has more than one count but fewer than ten. Its antigen is undetermined. Points from the study as a whole: Later analysis found that TCR beta chains associated with HLA were more clonally expanded than other, equally common chains. The study designated about 160 TCR beta chains cytomegalovirus-associated. Analysis was carried out at a later point, and it linked a missense DCLRE1C variant to TCR beta V- and J-gene trimming.

The PCR made use of 60 Vbeta and 13 Jbeta primers. Study processing details: Around 9.9 million shared chains were among the 65 million to 85 million unique TCR beta chains that a later analysis counted. The table came from immunoSEQ multiplex PCR; TCRdb's copy has only in-frame clones and leaves some out. Clone size and V and J calls were adopted from that table, with D and trimming inferred from the DNA. The repertoire holds about 160,000 clones, with around 80% as singletons. This CDR3 contains 16 residues. V gave up 0 bases and J gave up 2 bases, with 11 bases separating them. Germline CDR1 reads LGHNA; CDR2 reads YSLEER.

This TCR came from a man aged 35 to 55 in good health and CMV-seronegative. The sample was PBMCs. The chain recombines TRBV4-3 with TRBJ2-1; possible D gene TRBD2, 6 bases. CDR3 DNA: TGCGCCAGCAGCCAAGAAACGGGAGAGGCCTACAATGAGCAGTTCTTC. It encodes CASSQETGEAYNEQFF.